Listed below are T cell receptor beta chains from one sample, sequenced in a study of radiation and T cells in renal cell carcinoma. The protocol was immunoSEQ multiplex PCR, while the TCRdb copy is restricted to in-frame clones and leaves out a portion. The data contain fewer than 85,000 clones, around 89% of them seen just once; the ten biggest clones take up 4.5% to 7%. The starting material was blood, obtained from a patient whose treatment included radiotherapy and nephrectomy. The receptor source for this set is a woman between 65 and 79 years old with renal cell carcinoma. Both conserved end residues are part of each CDR3. The order of the fields is clone size, V gene, D gene, J gene, CDR3 DNA, CDR3 protein. A D gene is named only where the DNA matches it firmly. Size tells how often a clone was seen (once, few, many) or the class of an expanded clone, and some rows leave it out.

-	TRBV19	TRBD2	TRBJ2-1	TGTGCCAGTAGTATCGAGCGGGGTTACAATGAGCAGTTCTTC	CASSIERGYNEQFF
-	TRBV11-2	-	TRBJ1-1	TGTGCCAGCAGCTTAAGTCTGAACACTGAAGCTTTCTTT	CASSLSLNTEAFF
once	TRBV19	-	TRBJ2-2	TGTGCCAGTAGTATAGTCAGAGGGGAGCTGTTTTTT	CASSIVRGELFF
-	TRBV15	-	TRBJ2-7	TGTGCCACCAGCAGAGGTTCCTTGGGGAACGAGCAGTACTTC	CATSRGSLGNEQYF
-	TRBV21-1	-	TRBJ2-5	TGTGCCAGCAGCAAAGGAACTAGGCGGGAGACCCAGTACTTC	CASSKGTRRETQYF
-	TRBV30	TRBD2	TRBJ2-5	TGTGCCTGGACGGCGGGGGGAGGGGAGACCCAGTACTTC	CAWTAGGGETQYF
once	TRBV2	-	TRBJ1-2	TGTGCCAGCAGTGAAACGGGCAGTCCTCCGGGGGGCTACACCTTC	CASSETGSPPGGYTF
-	TRBV14	-	TRBJ2-5	TGTGCCAGCAGCCGGCCCCTTTCGCGGACTCAAGAGACCCAGTACTTC	CASSRPLSRTQETQYF
once	TRBV4-1	-	TRBJ1-2	TGCGCCAGCAGCCAAGAGGGGCAGGCGGCGAACTATGGCTACACCTTC	CASSQEGQAANYGYTF
-	TRBV5-1	-	TRBJ2-5	TGCGCCAGCAGCTTGGCCATTCTAGAAGAGACCCAGTACTTC	CASSLAILEETQYF
once	TRBV27	TRBD1	TRBJ2-2	TGTGCCAGCAGTATCAGACAGGGCGGCACCGGGGAGCTGTTTTTT	CASSIRQGGTGELFF
-	TRBV7-2	-	TRBJ2-2	TGTGCCAGCAGCTTAGAGGGGTGGGGCGGGGAGCTGTTTTTT	CASSLEGWGGELFF
-	TRBV5-1	-	TRBJ1-2	TGCGCCAGCAGCCTAGAAGGGGCCTATGGCTACACCTTC	CASSLEGAYGYTF
-	TRBV9	TRBD1	TRBJ2-4	TGTGCCAGCAGCGTAAGTCGGGACAGGGGGAGGAACATTCAGTACTTC	CASSVSRDRGRNIQYF
-	TRBV5-1	TRBD2	TRBJ2-1	TGCGCCAGCAGCACTGGACTAGCGGGGGGCAATGAGCAGTTCTTC	CASSTGLAGGNEQFF
once	TRBV6-1	-	TRBJ1-4	TGTGCCAGCACTCGTCAGGGAGGGACTGAAAAACTGTTTTTT	CASTRQGGTEKLFF
-	TRBV2	TRBD2	TRBJ2-3	TGTGCCAGCAGTGAAGGACTAGCGGGGACCACAGATACGCAGTATTTT	CASSEGLAGTTDTQYF
-	TRBV6-6	-	TRBJ1-2	TGTGCCAGCAGTTACCTCGGACGGGACTATGGCTACACCTTC	CASSYLGRDYGYTF
-	TRBV7-2	TRBD2	TRBJ2-3	TGTGCCAGCAGCTTAGAGTGGCGGGGGGGGAAGGATACGCAGTATTTT	CASSLEWRGGKDTQYF
-	TRBV7-2	-	TRBJ2-3	TGTGCCAGCAGCTTAAGAGGGGCCAAAGATACGCAGTATTTT	CASSLRGAKDTQYF
few	TRBV6-1	TRBD1	TRBJ1-1	TGTGCCAGCTCACGGGACAGGGCGGAATGGACTGAAGCTTTCTTT	CASSRDRAEWTEAFF
-	TRBV30	TRBD1	TRBJ1-2	TGTGCCTGGAGCCCTCGGGGGCAAACAGGGGGCGGTGGAACCTTC	CAWSPRGQTGGGGTF
-	TRBV28	-	TRBJ2-2	TGTGCCAGCAGTTTATCTCCTGGCGGGGAGCTGTTTTTT	CASSLSPGGELFF
-	TRBV15	-	TRBJ2-5	TGTGCCACCAGCGGGAGGGGGCTCGTCGAAGAGACCCAGTACTTC	CATSGRGLVEETQYF
-	TRBV4-3	-	TRBJ1-1	TGCGCCAGCAGCCAAGTCGCGGGGAACACTGAAGCTTTCTTT	CASSQVAGNTEAFF
-	TRBV7-9	-	TRBJ2-3	TGTGCCAGCAGCTTAGAGGGGACCATGATCCCGGATACGCAGTATTTT	CASSLEGTMIPDTQYF
-	TRBV28	TRBD1	TRBJ2-7	TGTGCCAGCAGTTTGACAGGGGGTTCCCCCTACGAGCAGTACTTC	CASSLTGGSPYEQYF
-	TRBV6-5	TRBD1	TRBJ1-2	TGTGCCAGCAGTTACGGTGGACAGGGGTCAAGCTACACCTTC	CASSYGGQGSSYTF
-	TRBV7-2	-	TRBJ2-5	TGTGCCAGCAGCTTAGGGACGGGCCAAGAGACCCAGTACTTC	CASSLGTGQETQYF